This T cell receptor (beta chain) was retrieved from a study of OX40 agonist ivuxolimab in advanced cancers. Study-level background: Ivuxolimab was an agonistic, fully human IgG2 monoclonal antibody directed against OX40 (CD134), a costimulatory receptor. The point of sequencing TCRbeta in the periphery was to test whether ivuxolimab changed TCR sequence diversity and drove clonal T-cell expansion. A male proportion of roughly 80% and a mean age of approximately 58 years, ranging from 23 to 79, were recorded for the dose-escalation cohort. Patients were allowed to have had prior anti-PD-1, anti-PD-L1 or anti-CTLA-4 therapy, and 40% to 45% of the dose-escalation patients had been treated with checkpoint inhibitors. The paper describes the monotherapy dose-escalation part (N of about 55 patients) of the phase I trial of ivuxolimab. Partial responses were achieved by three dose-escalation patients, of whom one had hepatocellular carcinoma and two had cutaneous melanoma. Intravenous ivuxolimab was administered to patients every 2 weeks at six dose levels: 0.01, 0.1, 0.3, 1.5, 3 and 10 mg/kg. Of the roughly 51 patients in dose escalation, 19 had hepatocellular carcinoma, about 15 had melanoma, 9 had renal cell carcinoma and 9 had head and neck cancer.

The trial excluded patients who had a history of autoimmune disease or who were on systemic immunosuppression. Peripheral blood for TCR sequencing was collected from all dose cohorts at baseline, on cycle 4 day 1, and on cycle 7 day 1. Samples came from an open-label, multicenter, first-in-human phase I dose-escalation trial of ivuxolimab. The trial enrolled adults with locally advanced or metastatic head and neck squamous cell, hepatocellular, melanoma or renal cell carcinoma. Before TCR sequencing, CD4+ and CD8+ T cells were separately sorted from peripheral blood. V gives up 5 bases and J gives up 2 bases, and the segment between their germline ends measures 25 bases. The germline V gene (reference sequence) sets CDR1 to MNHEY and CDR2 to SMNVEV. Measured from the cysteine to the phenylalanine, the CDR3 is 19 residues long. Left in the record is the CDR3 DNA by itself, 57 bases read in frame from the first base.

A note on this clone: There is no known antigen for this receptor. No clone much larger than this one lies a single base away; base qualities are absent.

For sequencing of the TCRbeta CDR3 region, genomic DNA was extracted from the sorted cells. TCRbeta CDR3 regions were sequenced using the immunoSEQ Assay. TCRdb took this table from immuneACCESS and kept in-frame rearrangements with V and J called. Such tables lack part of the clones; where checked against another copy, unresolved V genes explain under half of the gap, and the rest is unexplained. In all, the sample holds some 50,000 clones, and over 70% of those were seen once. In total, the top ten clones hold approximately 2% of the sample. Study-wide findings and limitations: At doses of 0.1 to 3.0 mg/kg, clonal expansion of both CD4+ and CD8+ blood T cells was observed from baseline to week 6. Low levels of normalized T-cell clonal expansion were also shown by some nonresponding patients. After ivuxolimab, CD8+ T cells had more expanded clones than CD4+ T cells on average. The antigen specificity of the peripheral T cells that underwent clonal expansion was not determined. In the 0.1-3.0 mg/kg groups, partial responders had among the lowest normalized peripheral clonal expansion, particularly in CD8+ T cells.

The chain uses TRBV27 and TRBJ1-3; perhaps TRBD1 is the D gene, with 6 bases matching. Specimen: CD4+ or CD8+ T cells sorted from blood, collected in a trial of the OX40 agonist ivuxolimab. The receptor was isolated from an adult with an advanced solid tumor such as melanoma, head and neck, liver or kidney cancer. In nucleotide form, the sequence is TGTGCCAGCAGTCCGGGACATCTAGAGGGATTTGTGCCTGGAAACACCATATATTTT. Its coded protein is CASSPGHLEGFVPGNTIYF.